A selection of T cell receptor beta chains follows, all from one sample in a study of T-cell memory formation after mild COVID-19. From the 5' RACE reads, TCRdb called clonotypes with MiXCR, one entry per CDR3 protein. This table has around 340,000 distinct CDR3 sequences, 15% appearing once. The sequencing sample was made of PBMCs or a T cell subset sorted from them (not recorded which). Receptor source: a man younger than 35 who had mild COVID-19 (a few samples of this study predate the infection). Cell type and time point are not known. Both conserved end residues are part of each CDR3. Each record gives: CDR3 DNA, CDR3 protein, D gene, clone size, V gene, J gene. D genes are given only for firm matches. Part of the rows lack a size; the others show once, few, many or a class for expanded clones.

DNA: TGCGCCAGCGGGGTCGGAACCTACAATGAGCAGTTCTTC
CDR3: CASGVGTYNEQFF
D: NA
size: many
V: TRBV5-1
J: TRBJ2-1

DNA: TGCGCCAGCAGCCTCAAGGAGACAGGGGCCAATCCCCTCCACTTT
CDR3: CASSLKETGANPLHF
D: TRBD1
size: NA
V: TRBV4-1
J: TRBJ1-6

DNA: TGTGCCAGCAGCTTAGCTAACCGGGGCGGCGTAAACACCGGGGAGCTGTTTTTT
CDR3: CASSLANRGGVNTGELFF
D: NA
size: NA
V: TRBV7-9
J: TRBJ2-2

DNA: TGTGCCACCAGCAGAGATGGGGGCGGGGAGTACCAAGAGACCCAGTACTTC
CDR3: CATSRDGGGEYQETQYF
D: NA
size: NA
V: TRBV15
J: TRBJ2-5

DNA: TGTGCCAGCTCACAGGACAGCCTGAACACTGAAGCTTTCTTT
CDR3: CASSQDSLNTEAFF
D: NA
size: few
V: TRBV18
J: TRBJ1-1

DNA: TGCAGCGTCATACAGGGAGGCTACGAGCAGTACTTC
CDR3: CSVIQGGYEQYF
D: NA
size: many
V: TRBV29-1
J: TRBJ2-7

DNA: TGCAGTGTCAGGGGATCAACCCTTACGCAGTATTTT
CDR3: CSVRGSTLTQYF
D: NA
size: NA
V: TRBV20-1
J: TRBJ2-3

DNA: TGTGCCAGCAGTGAGATGGGACAGGGCTGGGGCACTGAAGCTTTCTTT
CDR3: CASSEMGQGWGTEAFF
D: TRBD1
size: few
V: TRBV25-1
J: TRBJ1-1

DNA: TGTGCCAGCAGTTACCGACAGGGTTTTAACGAGCAGTACTTC
CDR3: CASSYRQGFNEQYF
D: TRBD1
size: NA
V: TRBV6-5
J: TRBJ2-7

DNA: TGCGCCAGCAGGGACCGAGGGAAGACCCAGTACTTC
CDR3: CASRDRGKTQYF
D: NA
size: many
V: TRBV10-1
J: TRBJ2-5

DNA: TGTGCCAGCAGACCTCCGGCACCAAAATCCTGGTCGGAGACCCAGTACTTC
CDR3: CASRPPAPKSWSETQYF
D: NA
size: NA
V: TRBV6-5
J: TRBJ2-5

DNA: TGCAGTGCTAGAGATCTGACAGTCCAGTTCTTC
CDR3: CSARDLTVQFF
D: NA
size: NA
V: TRBV20-1
J: TRBJ2-1

DNA: TGCGCCAGCAGCTTTTTGCCAATCAGCAATTCACCCCTCCACTTT
CDR3: CASSFLPISNSPLHF
D: NA
size: NA
V: TRBV5-1
J: TRBJ1-6

DNA: TGCGCCAGCACGGGGACAGGGAATTCTGACACTGAAGCTTTCTTT
CDR3: CASTGTGNSDTEAFF
D: TRBD1
size: NA
V: TRBV5-1
J: TRBJ1-1

DNA: TGTGCCAGCAGCGTACAGGGTGTTCCCTACGAGCAGTACTTC
CDR3: CASSVQGVPYEQYF
D: NA
size: many
V: TRBV9
J: TRBJ2-7

DNA: TGCGCCAGCAGCCTGACTACGGCAGGAAAATACGAGCAGTACTTC
CDR3: CASSLTTAGKYEQYF
D: NA
size: many
V: TRBV5-1
J: TRBJ2-7

DNA: TGCGCCAGCAGCCCCGCCGGGACACAGAACTATGGCTACACCTTC
CDR3: CASSPAGTQNYGYTF
D: NA
size: few
V: TRBV5-1
J: TRBJ1-2

DNA: TGTGCCAGCAGCTTAGTCTGGTCCGATACGCAGTATTTT
CDR3: CASSLVWSDTQYF
D: NA
size: few
V: TRBV7-2
J: TRBJ2-3

DNA: TGCAGTGCTAGATTACCGGGGACAGGGGGCGACGGCTACACCTTC
CDR3: CSARLPGTGGDGYTF
D: TRBD1
size: few
V: TRBV20-1
J: TRBJ1-2

DNA: TGTGCCAGCAGGCGGGAGTTAGGTGAGCAGTTCTTC
CDR3: CASRRELGEQFF
D: TRBD2
size: few
V: TRBV7-2
J: TRBJ2-1

DNA: TGTGCCACAGACACCGGGAGGGACACCATATATTTT
CDR3: CATDTGRDTIYF
D: NA
size: few
V: TRBV10-3
J: TRBJ1-3

DNA: TGCGCCAGCAGTGCGGACTCAGGTTTCACAGATACGCAGTATTTT
CDR3: CASSADSGFTDTQYF
D: NA
size: few
V: TRBV5-1
J: TRBJ2-3

DNA: TGTGCCAGCACCCTCCTGGGGGCGGGGGGGCAGTTCTTC
CDR3: CASTLLGAGGQFF
D: TRBD2
size: many
V: TRBV12-3/TRBV12-4
J: TRBJ2-1

DNA: TGTGCCAGCAGCCAAGATTTGGGGTTCCAAGAGACCCAGTACTTC
CDR3: CASSQDLGFQETQYF
D: NA
size: NA
V: TRBV14
J: TRBJ2-5

DNA: TGTGCCAGCAGTGACAGGGGGGATCCAATAGGGTATGGCTACACCTTC
CDR3: CASSDRGDPIGYGYTF
D: TRBD1
size: NA
V: TRBV2
J: TRBJ1-2

DNA: TGTGCCAGCAGCTTAGGCGTGAAGGACTACACCTTC
CDR3: CASSLGVKDYTF
D: NA
size: few
V: TRBV7-9
J: TRBJ1-2

DNA: TGTGCCAGCAGTTACGGGCTTACCGGGGAGCTGTTTTTT
CDR3: CASSYGLTGELFF
D: NA
size: NA
V: TRBV6-5
J: TRBJ2-2

DNA: TGCGCCAGCAGCCAAGATGACAGGGGCACTGAAGCTTTCTTT
CDR3: CASSQDDRGTEAFF
D: TRBD1
size: few
V: TRBV4-3
J: TRBJ1-1

DNA: TGCAGTGCGCCTAAGGGCTACGAGCAGTACTTC
CDR3: CSAPKGYEQYF
D: NA
size: NA
V: TRBV20-1
J: TRBJ2-7

DNA: TGTGCCAGCAGCCAAAGCGGGTCTAGCACAGATACGCAGTATTTT
CDR3: CASSQSGSSTDTQYF
D: NA
size: few
V: TRBV3-1
J: TRBJ2-3

DNA: TGTGCCAGCAGCTTGGGGTCACAGTCCCCAACCCAGTACTTC
CDR3: CASSLGSQSPTQYF
D: NA
size: NA
V: TRBV7-9
J: TRBJ2-5

DNA: TGCAGCGTAGCCCTACAGGGTGATAATTCACCCCTCCACTTT
CDR3: CSVALQGDNSPLHF
D: NA
size: many
V: TRBV29-1
J: TRBJ1-6

DNA: TGCAGTGCTAGAGTCGGGAGGAGGAGCAATCAGCCCCAGCATTTT
CDR3: CSARVGRRSNQPQHF
D: NA
size: few
V: TRBV20-1
J: TRBJ1-5

DNA: TGTGCCAGTAGCCCATCCGGGGCCACAGATACGCAGTATTTT
CDR3: CASSPSGATDTQYF
D: NA
size: many
V: TRBV19
J: TRBJ2-3

DNA: TGCGCCAGCAGCCAAGGAGCGGTAAATTTCAACTATGGCTACACCTTC
CDR3: CASSQGAVNFNYGYTF
D: NA
size: few
V: TRBV4-1
J: TRBJ1-2

DNA: TGTGCCACCAGCAGAGATAAGAGGCAGGCCCCATTTCTGAACTTC
CDR3: CATSRDKRQAPFLNF
D: NA
size: few
V: TRBV15
J: TRBJ2-5

DNA: TGTGCCAGCAGCTCAGGGTATTCGGGGATCAATGAGCAGTTCTTC
CDR3: CASSSGYSGINEQFF
D: NA
size: few
V: TRBV7-3
J: TRBJ2-1

DNA: TGTGCCAGCAGTGACAACTTCGGTCAGCCCCAGCATTTT
CDR3: CASSDNFGQPQHF
D: NA
size: NA
V: TRBV6-2/TRBV6-3
J: TRBJ1-5

DNA: TGTGCCAGCAGCGGGACGGAATGGGAGACCCAGTACTTC
CDR3: CASSGTEWETQYF
D: NA
size: NA
V: TRBV9
J: TRBJ2-5

DNA: TGTGCCAGCAGTTTATCAGAGTCTGGGGCCAACGTCCTGACTTTC
CDR3: CASSLSESGANVLTF
D: NA
size: few
V: TRBV27
J: TRBJ2-6

DNA: TGTGCTAGCAGCCCCCGGACGGCAGGGGCGCAGTCCTACAATGAGCAGTTCTTC
CDR3: CASSPRTAGAQSYNEQFF
D: NA
size: NA
V: TRBV7-7
J: TRBJ2-1

DNA: TGTGCCAGCAGCCACAGGGGGAGAGCTAACTATGGCTACACCTTC
CDR3: CASSHRGRANYGYTF
D: TRBD1
size: NA
V: TRBV3-1
J: TRBJ1-2

DNA: TGTGCCAGCAGACACGCCAGAGCAGGGCTTAACAATGAGCAGTTCTTC
CDR3: CASRHARAGLNNEQFF
D: NA
size: NA
V: TRBV6-2/TRBV6-3
J: TRBJ2-1

DNA: TGTGCCAGCAGTTCCTCAGGGGTAGGTCAGCCCCAGCATTTT
CDR3: CASSSSGVGQPQHF
D: NA
size: few
V: TRBV12-3/TRBV12-4
J: TRBJ1-5